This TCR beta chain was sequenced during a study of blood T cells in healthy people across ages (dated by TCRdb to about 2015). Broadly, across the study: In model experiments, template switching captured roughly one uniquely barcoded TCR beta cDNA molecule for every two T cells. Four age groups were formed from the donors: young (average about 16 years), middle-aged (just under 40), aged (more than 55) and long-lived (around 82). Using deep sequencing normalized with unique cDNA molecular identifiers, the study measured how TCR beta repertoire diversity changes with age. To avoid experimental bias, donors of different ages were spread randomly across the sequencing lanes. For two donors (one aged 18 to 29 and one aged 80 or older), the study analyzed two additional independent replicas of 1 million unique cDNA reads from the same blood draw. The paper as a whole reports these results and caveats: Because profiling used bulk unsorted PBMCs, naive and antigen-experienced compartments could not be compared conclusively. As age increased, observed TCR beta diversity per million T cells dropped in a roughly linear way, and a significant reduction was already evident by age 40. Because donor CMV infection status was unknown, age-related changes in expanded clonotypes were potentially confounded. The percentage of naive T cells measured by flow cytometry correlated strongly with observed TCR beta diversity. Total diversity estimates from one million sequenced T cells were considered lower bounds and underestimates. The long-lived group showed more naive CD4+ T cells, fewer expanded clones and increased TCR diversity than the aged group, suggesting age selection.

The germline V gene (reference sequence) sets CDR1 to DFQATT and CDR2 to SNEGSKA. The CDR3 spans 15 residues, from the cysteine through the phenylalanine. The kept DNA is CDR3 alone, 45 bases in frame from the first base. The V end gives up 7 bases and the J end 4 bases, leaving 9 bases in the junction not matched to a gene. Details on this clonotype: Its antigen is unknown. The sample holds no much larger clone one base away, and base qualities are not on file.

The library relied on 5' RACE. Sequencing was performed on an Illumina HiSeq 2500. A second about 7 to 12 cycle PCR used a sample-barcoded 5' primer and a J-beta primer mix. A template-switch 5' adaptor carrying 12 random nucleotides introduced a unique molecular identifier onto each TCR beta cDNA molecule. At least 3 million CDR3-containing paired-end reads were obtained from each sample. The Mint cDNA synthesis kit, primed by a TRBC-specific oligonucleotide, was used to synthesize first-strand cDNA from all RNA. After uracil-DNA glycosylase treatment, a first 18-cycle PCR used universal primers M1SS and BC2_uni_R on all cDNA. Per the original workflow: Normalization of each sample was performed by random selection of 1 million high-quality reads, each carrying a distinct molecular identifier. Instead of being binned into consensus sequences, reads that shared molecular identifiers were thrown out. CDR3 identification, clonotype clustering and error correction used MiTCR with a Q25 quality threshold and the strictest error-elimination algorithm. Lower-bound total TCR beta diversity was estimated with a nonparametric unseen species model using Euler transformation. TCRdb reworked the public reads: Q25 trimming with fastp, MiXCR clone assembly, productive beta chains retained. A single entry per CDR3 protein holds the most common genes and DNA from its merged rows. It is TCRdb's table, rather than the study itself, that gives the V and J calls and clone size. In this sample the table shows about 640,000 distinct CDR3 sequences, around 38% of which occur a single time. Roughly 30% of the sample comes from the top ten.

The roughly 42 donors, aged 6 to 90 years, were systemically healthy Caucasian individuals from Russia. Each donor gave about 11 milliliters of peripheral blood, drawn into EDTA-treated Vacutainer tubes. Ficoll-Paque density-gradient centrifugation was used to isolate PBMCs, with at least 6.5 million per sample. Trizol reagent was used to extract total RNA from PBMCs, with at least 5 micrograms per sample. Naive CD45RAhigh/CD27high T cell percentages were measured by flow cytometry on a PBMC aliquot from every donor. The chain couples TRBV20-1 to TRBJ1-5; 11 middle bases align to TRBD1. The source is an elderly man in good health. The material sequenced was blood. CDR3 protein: CSVTHGTGGNQPQHF. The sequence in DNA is TGCAGTGTTACTCACGGGACAGGGGGTAATCAGCCCCAGCATTTT.